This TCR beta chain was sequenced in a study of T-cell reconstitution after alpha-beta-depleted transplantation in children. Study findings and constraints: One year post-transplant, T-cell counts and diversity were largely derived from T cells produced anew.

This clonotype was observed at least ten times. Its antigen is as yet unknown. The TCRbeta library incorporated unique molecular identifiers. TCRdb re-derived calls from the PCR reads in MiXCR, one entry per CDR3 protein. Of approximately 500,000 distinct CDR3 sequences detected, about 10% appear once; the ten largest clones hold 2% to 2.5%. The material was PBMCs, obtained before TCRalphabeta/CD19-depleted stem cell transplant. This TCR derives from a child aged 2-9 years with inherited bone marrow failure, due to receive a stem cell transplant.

The CDR3 protein is CASSITSSSYNEQFF. For the CDR3, the DNA is TGTGCCAGTAGTATAACTAGCAGCTCCTACAATGAGCAGTTCTTC. The chain has TRBV19 and TRBJ2-1; D is perhaps TRBD2 (6 bases). Trimming stripped 2 bases from V and 0 bases from J, with 8 bases between. Germline V lookup: CDR1 LNHDA, CDR2 SQIVND (reference sequence). CDR3 length: 15 amino acids.